These 18 T cell receptor beta chains were sequenced from one sample in a study of T cell changes during pregnancy in multiple sclerosis. Measured with immunoSEQ multiplex PCR; TCRdb has only the in-frame clones, and not every one. The table has approximately 40,000 clones, about 89% seen once. This specimen consisted of CD8+ T cells from peripheral blood mononuclear cells, obtained in the third trimester of pregnancy. These receptor sequences come from a female donor with multiple sclerosis, enrolled in a pregnancy study.

V usage is TRBV25-1 and J usage is TRBJ1-5, with D uncertain. The CDR3 runs 14 residues. Germline CDR1 and CDR2: MGHDK and SYGVNS. Deletions cut 3 bases from V and 1 base from J, with 7 bases between. CDR3: CASSEIGSNQPQHF. The CDR3 coding sequence is TGTGCCAGCAGTGAGATCGGGAGCAATCAGCCCCAGCATTTT. Full variable domain (missing parts from reference TRBV25-1 and TRBJ1-5): EADIYQTPRYLVIGTGKKITLECSQTMGHDKMYWYQQDPGMELHLIHYSYGVNSTEKGDLSSESTVSRIRTEHFPLTLESARPSHTSQYLCASSEIGSNQPQHFGDGTRLSIL.

V and J are TRBV6-5 and TRBJ2-1, with D perhaps TRBD2 (6 bases). The CDR3 loop spans 14 amino acids. With 0 bases removed from V and 6 bases from J, the gap between germline ends came to 9 bases. Germline loops: CDR1 MNHEY, CDR2 SVGAGI. The CDR3 loop is CASSYSTGGNEQFF. CDR3 sequence (DNA): TGTGCCAGCAGTTACTCGACCGGGGGCAATGAGCAGTTCTTC.

The chain couples TRBV6-1 to TRBJ2-7; 8 nucleotides align to TRBD1. Germline values: CDR1 MNHNS, CDR2 SASEGT. The CDR3 contains 14 residues. V shed 4 bases and J 3 bases; nucleotides not matched to a gene: 5. The CDR3 protein is CASSATGAIYEQYF. CDR3 nucleotide sequence: TGTGCCAGCAGTGCGACAGGGGCCATCTACGAGCAGTACTTC.

V gene TRBV19 combines with J gene TRBJ1-1, with D uncertain. Germline V gene lookup returns CDR1 LNHDA and CDR2 SQIVND (reference sequence). Trimming took off 4 bases at V and 3 bases at J, with 12 bases between the two ends. This CDR3 has 14 amino acids. DNA for the CDR3: TGTGCCAGTAGTACGAGGATTTTGGACACTGAAGCTTTCTTT. Protein sequence: CASSTRILDTEAFF.

The genes are TRBV6-1 and TRBJ2-1, with D possibly matching TRBD2 (6 bases). Trimming removed 8 bases from V and 0 bases from J, with 14 bases in between. The germline V gene has CDR1 MNHNS and CDR2 SASEGT. This CDR3 has 15 amino acids. CDR3 sequence reads: CASSLDGSSYNEQFF. The CDR3 bases are TGTGCCAGCTCCCTGGACGGGAGCTCCTACAATGAGCAGTTCTTC.

The genes are TRBV5-1 and TRBJ2-4; TRBD2 aligns across 14 bases. The ends lost 3 bases at V and 1 base at J; junction bases unmatched: 9. Germline values: CDR1 SGHRS, CDR2 YFSETQ. This CDR3 comprises 19 residues. The CDR3 DNA sequence: TGCGCCAGCAGCTGGACTAGCGGGAGGCCCGACCAGGCCAAAAACATTCAGTACTTC. Translated: CASSWTSGRPDQAKNIQYF.

This chain joins TRBV6-4 and TRBJ2-2; TRBD2 might be the D (6 bases). This CDR3 has 13 residues. V was trimmed by 5 bases and J by 4 bases, leaving 8 bases between them. Germline V gives CDR1 MRHNA, CDR2 SNTAGT. CDR3: CASSPTSTGELFF. In nucleotides, the CDR3 is TGTGCCAGCAGTCCGACTAGCACCGGGGAGCTGTTTTTT.

V gene TRBV19 combines with J gene TRBJ1-3, with D hard to call. The CDR3 runs 15 residues. Deletions cut 0 bases from V and 0 bases from J, with 6 bases between. Germline V gene lookup returns CDR1 LNHDA and CDR2 SQIVND (reference sequence). Here the CDR3 reads CASSIDMSSGNTIYF. The CDR3 DNA reads as TGTGCCAGTAGTATAGATATGAGCTCTGGAAACACCATATATTTT.

The gene calls are TRBV7-9 and TRBJ2-7, with 7 positions matching TRBD1. J gave up 2 bases and V 3 bases, and 4 bases lay outside the gene matches. The CDR3 runs 14 residues. Germline V gives CDR1 SEHNR, CDR2 FQNEAQ (reference sequence). The CDR3 sequence: CASSFGTETYEQYF. The CDR3 nucleotides are TGTGCCAGCAGCTTTGGGACAGAGACCTACGAGCAGTACTTC.

The chain couples TRBV5-6 to TRBJ2-3, with D perhaps matching TRBD2 (6 bases). The length of the CDR3 is 16 residues. The ends were cut back, 2 bases at V and 2 bases at J, with 15 bases in the middle. CDR1 is SGHDT, CDR2 YYEEEE, per germline. The chain's CDR3 is CASSLGLSGYTDTQYF. CDR3 DNA sequence: TGTGCCAGCAGCTTAGGACTTAGCGGATACACAGATACGCAGTATTTT.

The rearrangement uses TRBV30 and TRBJ2-5, with 12 bases lining up with TRBD2. Germline loops: CDR1 GTSNPN, CDR2 SVGIG (reference sequence). The CDR3 is 13 amino acids. After removal of 4 bases from V and 3 bases from J, the junction contained 0 bases not matched to a gene. The CDR3 is CAWTSGGEETQYF. CDR3 DNA sequence: TGTGCCTGGACTAGCGGGGGGGAAGAGACCCAGTACTTC.

The rearrangement joins TRBV19 to TRBJ2-1, with 7 bases fitting TRBD2. The CDR3 length is 16 residues. Looked up from germline, CDR1 is LNHDA and CDR2 is SQIVND (reference sequence). Germline trimming cut 4 bases from V and 0 bases from J; bases unmatched to any gene: 6. The CDR3 bases are TGTGCCAGTAGTAAGGGGAGGGACTTCTCCTACAATGAGCAGTTCTTC. This encodes CASSKGRDFSYNEQFF. Full variable domain (rest looked up from reference TRBV19 and TRBJ2-1): DGGITQSPKYLFRKEGQNVTLSCEQNLNHDAMYWYRQDPGQGLRLIYYSQIVNDFQKGDIAEGYSVSREKKESFPLTVTSAQKNPTAFYLCASSKGRDFSYNEQFFGPGTRLTVL.

J is TRBJ1-5 and V is TRBV27, with unresolved D. The CDR3 is 13 amino acids. The V end lost 8 bases, the J end lost 0 bases, and 8 bases lay between the germline ends. Germline-derived CDR1 and CDR2 are MNHEY and SMNVEV (reference sequence). CDR3 sequence reads: CASAVYSNQPQHF. In DNA form, the CDR3 reads TGTGCCAGCGCGGTTTATAGCAATCAGCCCCAGCATTTT.

This chain connects TRBV5-5 to TRBJ2-7; D perhaps matches TRBD2 (7 bases). Trimming left V 4 bases short and J 0 bases short, with 17 bases between. CDR1 is SGHKS, CDR2 YYEKEE, per germline (reference sequence). The CDR3 is made up of 16 amino acids. The CDR3 region has the DNA TGTGCCAGCAGCCAAGGAGGGGGGGATAGCTCCTACGAGCAGTACTTC. Amino acid sequence: CASSQGGGDSSYEQYF.

The CDR3 sequence: CASSYTGFSDEQYF. The CDR3 bases are TGTGCCAGCAGTTATACAGGGTTTTCTGACGAGCAGTACTTC. This rearrangement joins TRBV27 to TRBJ2-7; the D gene is possibly TRBD1 (6 bases). With 4 bases removed from V and 5 bases from J, the gap between germline ends came to 15 bases. The CDR3 extends over 14 amino acids. The germline V gene has CDR1 MNHEY and CDR2 SMNVEV (reference sequence).

Comments on this clone: Other DNA sequences in the sample encode the same CDR3. This sequence joins TRBV7-9 and TRBJ1-1; D gene unclear. CDR1 is SEHNR, CDR2 FQNEAQ, per germline (reference sequence). This CDR3 spans 13 amino acids. V was shortened by 5 bases and J by 5 bases, with 12 bases between the two germline ends. For the CDR3, the DNA is TGTGCCAGCAGCCTGGACGCGGGAACTGAAGCTTTCTTT. Protein: CASSLDAGTEAFF.

The gene calls are TRBV5-1 and TRBJ1-1; D gene ambiguous. The CDR3 runs to 17 residues. Germline V gene sequence: CDR1 SGHRS, CDR2 YFSETQ. V lost 0 bases and J 0 bases, leaving 15 bases between the germline ends. The CDR3 nucleotides read TGCGCCAGCAGCTTGGTGGGAGACGGCTTCATGAACACTGAAGCTTTCTTT. It translates to CASSLVGDGFMNTEAFF.

The J gene is TRBJ1-2, the V gene TRBV7-2, with a tentative D call TRBD1 (5 bases). V was shortened by 1 base and J by 2 bases, with 8 bases between the two germline ends. Per the germline V gene, CDR1 is SGHTA and CDR2 is FQGNSA. The CDR3 extends over 14 amino acids. CDR3 amino acids: CASSLGGSNYGYTF. The DNA for the CDR3 is TGTGCCAGCAGCTTAGGGGGCAGCAACTATGGCTACACCTTC.